This T cell receptor (beta chain) was retrieved from a study of blood T cell repertoires in COVID-19. Clones were read by immunoSEQ multiplex PCR, and TCRdb kept only the in-frame ones, dropping some. The table shows some 320,000 clones, with around 87% occurring only once. The sample consisted of peripheral blood. The source is a woman aged 50 to 60 who had recovered from COVID-19.

The CDR3 protein is CASSPTTGVQPQHF. The CDR3 nucleotides read TGTGCCAGCAGCCCCACTACAGGGGTTCAGCCCCAGCATTTT. The rearrangement joins TRBV4-2 to TRBJ1-5, with 7 bases identical to TRBD1. CDR1 is LGHNA and CDR2 is YNFKEQ in the germline V gene. The CDR3 runs to 14 residues. With V trimmed by 4 bases and J by 6 bases, 6 bases remained unmatched.